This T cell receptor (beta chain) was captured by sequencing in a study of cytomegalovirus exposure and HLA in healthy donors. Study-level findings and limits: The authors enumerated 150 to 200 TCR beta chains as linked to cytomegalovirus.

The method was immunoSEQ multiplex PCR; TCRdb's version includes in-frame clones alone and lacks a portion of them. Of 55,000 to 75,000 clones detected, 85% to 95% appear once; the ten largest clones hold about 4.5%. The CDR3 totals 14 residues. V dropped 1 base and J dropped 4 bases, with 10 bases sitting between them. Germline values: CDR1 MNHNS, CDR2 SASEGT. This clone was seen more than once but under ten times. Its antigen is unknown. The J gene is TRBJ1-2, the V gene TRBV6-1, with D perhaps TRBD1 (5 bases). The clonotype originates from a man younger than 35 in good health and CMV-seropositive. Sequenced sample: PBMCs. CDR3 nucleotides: TGTGCCAGCAGTGAAGTGGAGGGGACCTATGGCTACACCTTC. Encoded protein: CASSEVEGTYGYTF.